This T cell receptor beta chain was sequenced in a study of T cell responses to AZD1222 COVID-19 vaccine. Study-wide results and limits: Across spike, vaccine-associated CD4 TCRs were found, dominant at 160-218 and 743-854. Seropositivity was recorded at baseline in only 6 or 7 AZD1222 recipients.

Pooled together were second doses at about 4 or about 12 weeks. Worth noting for this clone: Its antigen is as yet unknown.

This CDR3 spans 14 amino acids. The V end was cut by 1 base, the J end by 4 bases, with 8 bases between. In germline, CDR1 is LGHDT, CDR2 YNNKEL (reference sequence). Here immunoSEQ multiplex PCR was the method, and the copy in TCRdb shows in-frame clones only, minus some. In the table there are about 160,000 clones, roughly 94% of which are singletons. This clonotype was obtained from an adult who received the AZD1222 COVID-19 vaccine. The sample consisted of peripheral blood, taken 28 days after the second AZD1222 dose. This chain joins TRBV3-1 (or the pseudogene TRBV3-2) and TRBJ1-5; TRBD1 is a possible D gene (5 bases). The CDR3 here is CASSQGGTNQPQHF. CDR3 bases: TGTGCCAGCAGCCAAGGAGGGACGAATCAGCCCCAGCATTTT.